This entry describes one TCR beta chain. The antigen remains undetermined. TCRdb keeps only in-frame clones here, not all; method: immunoSEQ multiplex PCR. Here the sample spans around 2,500 clones, 20% to 30% being singletons. This entry comes from a study of tumour-infiltrating T cells in Burkitt lymphoma. Study summary: All epidemiological Burkitt lymphoma subtypes were represented in the cohort. Productive clonality predicted overall and progression-free survival. The study, taken as a whole, reports: Public clonotypes, several, appeared across numerous Burkitt lymphoma patients.

The V end lost 2 bases, the J end lost 2 bases, and 12 bases lay between the germline ends. This CDR3 has 15 amino acids. In germline, CDR1 is LNHDA, CDR2 SQIVND (reference sequence). The gene calls are TRBV19 and TRBJ1-1; unclear D gene. The sequenced sample consisted of tumor tissue from a relapse. The source is a human donor with relapsed Burkitt lymphoma. Some clones in this sample may be carry-over from other donors' samples. The CDR3 sequence: CASSINTAPNTEAFF. The CDR3 DNA is TGTGCCAGTAGTATAAATACAGCGCCTAACACTGAAGCTTTCTTT.